What follows are 20 T cell receptor beta chains derived from one specimen sequenced in a study of shared clonotypes between healthy human individuals. Naive CD8 isolation took CD45RO-negative cells positively selected for CCR7 and excluded terminally differentiated effector memory CD45RA+ cells. Here immunoSEQ multiplex PCR was the method, and the copy in TCRdb shows in-frame clones only, minus some. The data hold about 2.2 million clones, with approximately 92% observed a single time. The sample consisted of naive CD8+ T cells from PBMCs. All receptors derive from a man younger than 35 in good health. Some clones in this sample may be carry-over from other donors' samples.

V and J are TRBV19 and TRBJ1-5; D perhaps matches TRBD1 (5 bases). Germline CDR1 LNHDA, CDR2 SQIVND (reference sequence). This CDR3 has 14 amino acids. V lost 4 bases and J lost 4, with 11 bases in between. CDR3 sequence reads: CASSTKQENQPQHF. Here the CDR3 DNA reads TGTGCCAGTAGTACCAAACAGGAAAATCAGCCCCAGCATTTT.

To note about this clone: The identical CDR3 is also encoded by other nucleotide sequences in the sample. The chain has TRBV14 and TRBJ2-7; D uncertain. V shed 1 base and J shed 2 bases, with 6 bases lying between them. This CDR3 has 13 amino acids. Looked up from germline, CDR1 is SGHDN and CDR2 is FVKESK. CDR3 residues: CASSQVTAYEQYF. The CDR3 DNA reads as TGTGCCAGCAGCCAAGTCACGGCCTACGAGCAGTACTTC. Using reference TRBV14 and TRBJ2-7 for the parts outside the CDR3, the full variable domain is EAGVTQFPSHSVIEKGQTVTLRCDPISGHDNLYWYRRVMGKEIKFLLHFVKESKQDESGMPNNRFLAERTGGTYSTLKVQPAELEDSGVYFCASSQVTAYEQYFGPGTRLTVT.

The chain has TRBV27 and TRBJ2-2; 7 positions match TRBD1. Per the germline V gene, CDR1 is MNHEY and CDR2 is SMNVEV (reference sequence). V shed 7 bases and J 3 bases; nucleotides not matched to a gene: 11. The CDR3 totals 16 residues. The CDR3 nucleotides read TGTGCCAGCAAGATTTCCCCGGGACAGTACACCGGGGAGCTGTTTTTT. Its protein is CASKISPGQYTGELFF.

This chain joins TRBV19 and TRBJ2-7, with no clear D. There are 13 residues in the CDR3. Trimming took 5 bases from V and 3 from J, leaving 11 bases between them. Germline V gives CDR1 LNHDA, CDR2 SQIVND (reference sequence). The CDR3: CASSPRPGYEQYF. CDR3 bases: TGTGCCAGTAGTCCCCGCCCCGGCTACGAGCAGTACTTC.

The CDR3 loop is CASSVGGDEQFF. CDR3 nucleotides: TGCGCCAGCAGTGTGGGAGGCGATGAGCAGTTCTTC. V and J are TRBV10-1 and TRBJ2-1, with a possible D match to TRBD2 (6 bases). The CDR3 contains 12 residues. Between the trimmed V and J ends, which lost 4 bases and 8 bases, there was a span of 9 bases. Germline assignment: CDR1 WNHNN and CDR2 SYGVQD (reference sequence).

The chain couples TRBV6-1 to TRBJ2-1; D is perhaps TRBD2 (6 bases). CDR1 is MNHNS and CDR2 is SASEGT in the germline V gene. V was trimmed by 2 bases and J by 1 base, leaving 12 bases between them. The CDR3 loop spans 16 amino acids. The CDR3 loop is CASSEYGGSSYNEQFF. The CDR3 region has the DNA TGTGCCAGCAGTGAATACGGAGGGAGTTCCTACAATGAGCAGTTCTTC.

The rearrangement links TRBV27 to TRBJ2-6, with 11 bases identical to TRBD1. Trimming removed 6 bases from V and 0 bases from J; junction bases left unmatched: 19. The CDR3 has 22 amino acids. Per germline, CDR1 MNHEY and CDR2 SMNVEV (reference sequence). CDR3 residues: CASRGGIGTGGPKSSGANVLTF. The CDR3 nucleotides are TGTGCCAGCAGAGGGGGGATAGGGACAGGGGGACCGAAGAGCTCTGGGGCCAACGTCCTGACTTTC.

The rearrangement uses TRBV5-4 and TRBJ2-3; D is possibly TRBD1 (6 bases). This CDR3 has 15 amino acids. The V and J ends lost 4 bases and 0 bases respectively, with 12 bases between them. Germline CDR1 and CDR2: SGHNT and YYREEE (reference sequence). CDR3 loop: CASSARQESTDTQYF. In nucleotides, the CDR3 is TGTGCCAGCAGCGCCCGACAGGAGAGCACAGATACGCAGTATTTT.

The chain joins TRBV27 to TRBJ1-1; 11 bases map to TRBD1. Trimming took 3 bases from V and 5 from J; bases not matched to a gene: 5. The CDR3 is 15 amino acids. Germline V gives CDR1 MNHEY, CDR2 SMNVEV (reference sequence). The CDR3 DNA is TGTGCCAGCAGTTTCGGGACAGGGGGACGGACTGAAGCTTTCTTT. Amino acid sequence: CASSFGTGGRTEAFF.

As for this clone: This CDR3 is also generated by other DNA sequences in the sample. This chain's CDR3 is CASSDYEQYF. The CDR3 DNA follows: TGTGCCAGCAGCGACTACGAGCAGTACTTC. The chain couples TRBV6-1 to TRBJ2-7; D ambiguous. The CDR3 is 10 residues long. Germline V CDR1 and CDR2: MNHNS, SASEGT. The V end was cut by 6 bases, the J end by 3 bases, with 3 bases between.

The chain recombines TRBV28 with TRBJ2-6; 9 nucleotides line up with TRBD2. Losses at the gene ends were 1 base for V and 0 bases for J; bases not matched to a gene: 7. From germline, CDR1 is MDHEN and CDR2 SYDVKM. CDR3 length: 19 residues. The CDR3 loop reads CASSLLLAGGASGANVLTF. As DNA, the CDR3 is TGTGCCAGCAGTTTATTGTTGGCGGGGGGGGCCTCTGGGGCCAACGTCCTGACTTTC.

This clone was counted a few times. This chain links TRBV19 with TRBJ1-1; tentatively, D is TRBD1 (5 bases). Germline loops: CDR1 LNHDA, CDR2 SQIVND (reference sequence). This CDR3 comprises 14 residues. Trimming took off 6 bases at V and 1 base at J, with 12 bases between the two ends. The CDR3 reads CASSLEGTNTEAFF. The CDR3 DNA reads TGTGCCAGTAGCCTGGAAGGGACGAACACTGAAGCTTTCTTT.

This clone showed up just once. J is TRBJ2-1 and V is TRBV28; D might be TRBD1 (5 bases). CDR1 MDHEN and CDR2 SYDVKM come from the germline V gene. The CDR3 runs to 11 residues. V lost 8 bases and J lost 8, with 10 bases in between. CDR3 amino acids: CASGAWDEQFF. The DNA of the CDR3 is TGTGCCAGCGGGGCCTGGGATGAGCAGTTCTTC. The variable domain in full, completed from reference TRBV28 and TRBJ2-1, reads DVKVTQSSRYLVKRTGEKVFLECVQDMDHENMFWYRQDPGLGLRLIYFSYDVKMKEKGDIPEGYSVSREKKERFSLILESASTNQTSMYLCASGAWDEQFFGPGTRLTVL.

This sequence joins TRBV5-1 and TRBJ2-1; TRBD2 agrees at 7 bases. The CDR3 length is 15 residues. V shed 3 bases, J shed 0 bases, and the junction held 3 bases outside the gene matches. Germline V gene sequence: CDR1 SGHRS, CDR2 YFSETQ. The CDR3 sequence is CASSSGGGSYNEQFF. The DNA for the CDR3 is TGCGCCAGCAGCTCCGGCGGGGGCTCCTACAATGAGCAGTTCTTC.

With regard to this clone: The same CDR3 arises from other DNA sequences in this sample as well. The chain uses TRBV28 and TRBJ1-5, with unresolved D. V dropped 5 bases and J dropped 0 bases, with 8 bases sitting between them. The germline CDR1 and CDR2 sequences are MDHEN and SYDVKM. The CDR3 is made up of 14 amino acids. CDR3 coding DNA: TGTGCCAGCAGTGCCAGGAGTAGCAATCAGCCCCAGCATTTT. It encodes CASSARSSNQPQHF.

Notes on this clone: The identical CDR3 is also encoded by other nucleotide sequences in the sample. This chain links TRBV6-1 with TRBJ2-1, with TRBD1 matching 8 bases. J was trimmed by 5 bases and V by 6 bases; bases with no gene match: 3. The CDR3 covers 13 residues. The germline CDR1 and CDR2 sequences are MNHNS and SASEGT. The CDR3 DNA follows: TGTGCCAGCAGCGGGACAGGACACAATGAGCAGTTCTTC. This encodes CASSGTGHNEQFF.

V usage is TRBV11-2 and J usage is TRBJ2-6; no clear D. The CDR3 covers 15 residues. Trimming took 7 bases from V and 0 from J, leaving 10 bases between them. Germline CDR1 is SGHAT and CDR2 is FQNNGV. CDR3 protein: CASTLGNSGANVLTF. The CDR3 nucleotides read TGTGCCAGCACCCTGGGGAACTCTGGGGCCAACGTCCTGACTTTC.

The rearrangement links TRBV11-2 to TRBJ1-4, with 7 positions matching TRBD1. Germline CDR1 SGHAT, CDR2 FQNNGV. V shed 1 base, J shed 8 bases, and the junction held 4 bases outside the gene matches. This CDR3 has 14 residues. CDR3 sequence: CASSLGTTGEKLFF. The CDR3 bases are TGTGCCAGCAGCTTAGGGACGACAGGGGAAAAACTGTTTTTT.

The rearrangement links TRBV5-1 to TRBJ2-7; D gene ambiguous. Between the trimmed V and J ends, which lost 0 bases and 2 bases, there was a span of 9 bases. Germline V gene data show CDR1 as SGHRS and CDR2 as YFSETQ. The CDR3 is 14 amino acids. The CDR3 bases are TGCGCCAGCAGCTTGGACAGTTTCGCCTACGAGCAGTACTTC. This sequence encodes CASSLDSFAYEQYF. Using reference TRBV5-1 and TRBJ2-7 for the parts outside the CDR3, the full variable domain is KAGVTQTPRYLIKTRGQQVTLSCSPISGHRSVSWYQQTPGQGLQFLFEYFSETQRNKGNFPGRFSGRQFSNSRSEMNVSTLELGDSALYLCASSLDSFAYEQYFGPGTRLTVT.

The gene calls are TRBV27 and TRBJ1-2; D unresolved. The V end lost 5 bases, the J end lost 4 bases, and 20 bases lay between the germline ends. The germline V gene encodes CDR1 MNHEY and CDR2 SMNVEV (reference sequence). The CDR3 is 16 amino acids. CDR3 residues: CASSKGTEEYSYGYTF. CDR3 nucleotides: TGTGCCAGCAGTAAAGGCACCGAGGAGTATAGCTATGGCTACACCTTC.